This TCR beta chain was obtained from a study of a mutant IDH1 vaccine in newly diagnosed glioma. On the study more broadly: Vaccines were begun 4-6 weeks after radiotherapy alone, or with temozolomide cycles.

This clone was seen only a few times. No antigen is known for it. Time point specified: week 23, last vaccination. A 20-mer mutant IDH1 peptide at 300 ug was injected subcutaneously with topical imiquimod. Clones were read by immunoSEQ multiplex PCR, and TCRdb kept only the in-frame ones, dropping some. The sample lists approximately 66,000 clones; 75% to 90% were seen once. The V and J ends lost 6 bases and 1 base respectively, with 7 bases between them. The CDR3 has 13 amino acids. The germline V gene encodes CDR1 MNHEY and CDR2 SMNVEV (reference sequence). The sequence was collected from a man aged 18 to 35 with glioma. The sample in question was PBMCs, obtained from a glioma patient whose treatment included an IDH1 peptide vaccine. The chain joins TRBV27 to TRBJ1-5; D call uncertain. The DNA of the CDR3 is TGTGCCAGCAGCATGTGGAGCAATCAGCCCCAGCATTTT. Translated, it gives CASSMWSNQPQHF.